This note documents a single TCR beta chain sequence. The data are from a study of T-cell reconstitution after alpha-beta-depleted transplantation in children. Preparing the TCRbeta library involved the use of unique molecular identifiers. Each CDR3 protein gets one entry after TCRdb re-called the PCR reads with MiXCR. The data contain about 640,000 distinct CDR3 sequences, roughly 17% of them seen just once; the ten biggest clones take up 0.8% to 1.1%. V was clipped by 6 bases and J by 0 bases, with 8 bases between them. Germline V CDR1 and CDR2: DFQATT, SNEGSKA (reference sequence). The CDR3 has 13 residues.

Sample: PBMCs from the stem cell graft donor, taken from the stem cell graft. This receptor was taken from a human donor who donated a stem cell graft to a child with acute myeloid leukemia. The chain has TRBV20-1 and TRBJ1-4; no clear D. In DNA form, the CDR3 reads TGCAGTGCCATGACTGCAACTAATGAAAAACTGTTTTTT. Translated, it gives CSAMTATNEKLFF.